Listed below are T cell receptor beta chains from one sample, sequenced in a study of T cell changes during pregnancy in multiple sclerosis. The protocol was immunoSEQ multiplex PCR, while the TCRdb copy is restricted to in-frame clones and leaves out a portion. The repertoire includes roughly 57,000 clones, about nine tenths of them detected once, and 2% to 3% sits in the top ten. Here the sequenced sample was peripheral blood, taken in the first trimester of pregnancy. All receptors derive from a female donor with multiple sclerosis, enrolled in a pregnancy study. Both conserved end residues are part of each CDR3. The order of the fields is D gene, V gene, clone size, J gene, CDR3 protein, CDR3 DNA. The D gene is left open where the match is weak. A row's size may be missing; if present it is once, few, many or a size class.

D: NA; V: TRBV2; size: NA; J: TRBJ1-5; CDR3: CASSETGGRGPQHF; DNA: TGTGCCAGCAGTGAAACGGGGGGCCGGGGGCCCCAGCATTTT
D: NA; V: TRBV7-9; size: NA; J: TRBJ1-1; CDR3: CASSFGQVTEAFF; DNA: TGTGCCAGCAGCTTTGGGCAGGTGACTGAAGCTTTCTTT
D: TRBD2; V: TRBV19; size: NA; J: TRBJ2-3; CDR3: CASSYERDGTDTQYF; DNA: TGTGCCAGTAGTTACGAGCGGGACGGCACAGATACGCAGTATTTT
D: TRBD2; V: TRBV7-8; size: NA; J: TRBJ2-5; CDR3: CASSSGLAGETQYF; DNA: TGTGCCAGCAGCTCCGGACTAGCGGGGGAGACCCAGTACTTC
D: TRBD1; V: TRBV6-5; size: NA; J: TRBJ1-2; CDR3: CASSPRDRDGYTF; DNA: TGTGCCAGCAGTCCCCGGGACAGGGATGGCTACACCTTC
D: TRBD1; V: TRBV19; size: NA; J: TRBJ1-2; CDR3: CASSMRKSPQGRSGYTF; DNA: TGTGCCAGTAGTATGCGGAAATCGCCACAGGGGAGAAGTGGCTACACCTTC
D: NA; V: TRBV6-1; size: NA; J: TRBJ1-5; CDR3: CASNSADTNQPQHF; DNA: TGTGCCAGCAACTCGGCAGACACCAATCAGCCCCAGCATTTT
D: NA; V: TRBV30; size: NA; J: TRBJ2-1; CDR3: CAWSLYSPGYNEQFF; DNA: TGTGCCTGGAGCCTTTACTCGCCTGGCTACAATGAGCAGTTCTTC
D: NA; V: TRBV19; size: NA; J: TRBJ2-3; CDR3: CASSPGDSTDTQYF; DNA: TGTGCCAGTAGTCCGGGGGACAGCACAGATACGCAGTATTTT
D: NA; V: TRBV14; size: NA; J: TRBJ2-2; CDR3: CASSRIPRDTGELFF; DNA: TGTGCCAGCAGCCGTATCCCGAGGGACACCGGGGAGCTGTTTTTT
D: NA; V: TRBV27; size: NA; J: TRBJ1-2; CDR3: CASSFGGHYGYTF; DNA: TGTGCCAGCAGTTTTGGGGGCCACTATGGCTACACCTTC
D: NA; V: TRBV6-1; size: NA; J: TRBJ1-1; CDR3: CASSQLGMNTEAFF; DNA: TGTGCCAGCAGTCAGTTGGGCATGAACACTGAAGCTTTCTTT
D: TRBD1; V: TRBV30; size: NA; J: TRBJ2-2; CDR3: CAWASQGANTGELFF; DNA: TGTGCCTGGGCGAGTCAGGGGGCGAACACCGGGGAGCTGTTTTTT
D: NA; V: TRBV19; size: NA; J: TRBJ2-3; CDR3: CASRPASTNTQYF; DNA: TGTGCCAGTAGGCCGGCTAGCACAAATACGCAGTATTTT
D: TRBD2; V: TRBV29-1; size: once; J: TRBJ2-7; CDR3: CSFSWREGYEQYF; DNA: TGCAGCTTCTCGTGGCGGGAGGGCTACGAGCAGTACTTC
D: NA; V: TRBV18; size: once; J: TRBJ2-4; CDR3: CASSPPGLSDIQYF; DNA: TGTGCCAGCTCACCACCGGGCTTGTCGGACATTCAGTACTTC
D: NA; V: TRBV5-1; size: NA; J: TRBJ2-5; CDR3: CASSLATGKKETQYF; DNA: TGCGCCAGCAGCTTGGCTACCGGGAAAAAAGAGACCCAGTACTTC
D: NA; V: TRBV19; size: few; J: TRBJ2-5; CDR3: CASKEAQLPIETQYF; DNA: TGTGCCAGTAAAGAGGCCCAGCTGCCAATCGAGACCCAGTACTTC
D: NA; V: TRBV7-3; size: NA; J: TRBJ1-1; CDR3: CASSLQGNTEAFF; DNA: TGTGCCAGCAGCTTACAGGGGAACACTGAAGCTTTCTTT
D: NA; V: TRBV7-9; size: NA; J: TRBJ1-3; CDR3: CASRHPSGGSGNTIYF; DNA: TGTGCCAGCAGACATCCCAGCGGAGGCTCTGGAAACACCATATATTTT
D: NA; V: TRBV7-9; size: NA; J: TRBJ1-5; CDR3: CASSFTGQPQHF; DNA: TGTGCCAGCAGCTTCACGGGACAGCCCCAGCATTTT
D: NA; V: TRBV6-1; size: NA; J: TRBJ1-3; CDR3: CASMWTALSGNTIYF; DNA: TGTGCCAGCATGTGGACAGCACTCTCTGGAAACACCATATATTTT
D: NA; V: TRBV2; size: NA; J: TRBJ2-2; CDR3: CASTPTYTGELFF; DNA: TGTGCCAGCACACCGACTTACACCGGGGAGCTGTTTTTT
D: NA; V: TRBV4-1; size: NA; J: TRBJ1-2; CDR3: CASSQDPQEEYGYTF; DNA: TGCGCCAGCAGCCAAGATCCTCAGGAAGAGTATGGCTACACCTTC
D: NA; V: TRBV4-2; size: NA; J: TRBJ1-6; CDR3: CASSQDPGKVSYNSPLHF; DNA: TGTGCCAGCAGCCAAGACCCGGGGAAAGTTTCCTATAATTCACCCCTCCACTTT
D: TRBD1; V: TRBV19; size: few; J: TRBJ1-2; CDR3: CASSPPDRGGYTF; DNA: TGTGCCAGTAGTCCTCCGGACAGGGGTGGCTACACCTTC
D: NA; V: TRBV30; size: NA; J: TRBJ2-7; CDR3: CAWRGAGGTYEQYF; DNA: TGTGCCTGGAGGGGGGCCGGGGGGACCTACGAGCAGTACTTC